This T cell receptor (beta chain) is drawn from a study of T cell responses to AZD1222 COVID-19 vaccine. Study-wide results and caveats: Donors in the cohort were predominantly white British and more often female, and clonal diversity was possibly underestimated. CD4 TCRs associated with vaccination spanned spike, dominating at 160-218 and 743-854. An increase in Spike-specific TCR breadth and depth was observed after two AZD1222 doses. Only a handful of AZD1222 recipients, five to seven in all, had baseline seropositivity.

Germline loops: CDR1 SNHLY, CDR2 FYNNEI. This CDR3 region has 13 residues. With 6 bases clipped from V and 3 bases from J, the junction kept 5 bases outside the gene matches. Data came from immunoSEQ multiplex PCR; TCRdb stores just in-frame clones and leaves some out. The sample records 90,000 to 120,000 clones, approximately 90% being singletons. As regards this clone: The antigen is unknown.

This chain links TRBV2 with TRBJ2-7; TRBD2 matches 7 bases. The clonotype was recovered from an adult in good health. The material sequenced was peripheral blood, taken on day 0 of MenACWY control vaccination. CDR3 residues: CASSTRGDYEQYF. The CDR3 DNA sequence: TGTGCCAGCAGCACCCGGGGGGACTACGAGCAGTACTTC.